These 18 T cell receptor beta chains were all obtained from the same sample, sequenced in a study of blood T cell repertoires in COVID-19. Method: immunoSEQ multiplex PCR; TCRdb's copy keeps in-frame clones and lacks some. The repertoire holds 300,000 to 400,000 clones, with roughly 86% as singletons. The sample was peripheral blood. The receptors here all came from a woman aged 50 to 65 who had recovered from COVID-19.

The chain joins TRBV28 to TRBJ2-7, with 10 positions matching TRBD1. Germline V CDR1 and CDR2: MDHEN, SYDVKM. The CDR3 has 16 amino acids. With V trimmed by 5 bases and J by 4 bases, 11 bases remained unmatched. CDR3 nucleotide sequence: TGTGCCAGCAGTACCCCGGGACAGGGGTTTAAGTACGAGCAGTACTTC. This codes for CASSTPGQGFKYEQYF.

This clone appeared a single time. The V call is TRBV28, the J call TRBJ2-1; 10 bases map to TRBD2. The CDR3 is made up of 15 amino acids. The germline V gene encodes CDR1 MDHEN and CDR2 SYDVKM. V dropped 1 base and J dropped 7; count of bases not matched to a gene: 4. CDR3 bases: TGTGCCAGCAGTTTATCGACTAGCGGGTTTAATGAGCAGTTCTTC. It codes for CASSLSTSGFNEQFF.

The rearrangement joins TRBV28 to TRBJ1-2; the D is unclear. V was trimmed by 3 bases and J by 3 bases, leaving 17 bases between them. Germline-derived CDR1 and CDR2 are MDHEN and SYDVKM. The CDR3 covers 16 residues. The CDR3 region has the DNA TGTGCCAGCAGTTTTTCGTGGACTCGAGAAGACTATGGCTACACCTTC. Translating it yields CASSFSWTREDYGYTF.

This chain joins TRBV4-2 and TRBJ1-1; D remains unclear. Trimming pared 0 bases from V and 3 bases from J, leaving 8 bases between. Per the germline V gene, CDR1 is LGHNA and CDR2 is YNFKEQ. The CDR3 extends over 14 amino acids. The CDR3 reads CASSQDRLDTEAFF. CDR3 sequence (DNA): TGTGCCAGCAGCCAAGATCGGTTGGACACTGAAGCTTTCTTT.

A few counts support this clone. J is TRBJ1-6 and V is TRBV4-1; the match to TRBD1 covers 7 bases. The J segment lost 14 bases and the V segment lost 4 bases, leaving 14 bases of the junction unmatched. CDR1 and CDR2 from the germline V gene are MGHRA and YSYEKL. The CDR3 is made up of 15 amino acids. The CDR3 region is CASSREATGIRTLHF. CDR3 sequence (DNA): TGCGCCAGCAGCCGGGAGGCGACAGGGATTAGGACCCTCCACTTT.

A single count supports this clone. The CDR3 nucleotides read TGTGCCAGCAGCTTAATAGGAACAGGGGGCGCTTCCTACGAGCAGTACTTC. This translates into CASSLIGTGGASYEQYF. The chain carries TRBV7-3 and TRBJ2-7; 9 bases line up with TRBD1. V lost 1 base to trimming and J lost 1 base; unmatched junction nucleotides: 8. The CDR3 extends over 17 amino acids. Looked up from germline, CDR1 is SGHTA and CDR2 is FQGTGA.

This chain joins TRBV7-2 and TRBJ2-1; TRBD2 matches 14 bases. V lost 1 base and J lost 3; bases outside the gene matches: 2. Germline V gene data show CDR1 as SGHTA and CDR2 as FQGNSA. The CDR3 is 17 amino acids. CDR3 loop: CASSLDGLAGGYNEQFF. The DNA for the CDR3 is TGTGCCAGCAGCTTAGACGGACTAGCGGGAGGCTACAATGAGCAGTTCTTC. The complete variable domain, with remaining parts taken from reference TRBV7-2 and TRBJ2-1, reads GAGVSQSPSNKVTEKGKDVELRCDPISGHTALYWYRQSLGQGLEFLIYFQGNSAPDKSGLPSDRFSAERTGGSVSTLTIQRTQQEDSAVYLCASSLDGLAGGYNEQFFGPGTRLTVL.

A note on this clone: Within the sample, other DNA sequences also encode this same CDR3. This chain uses TRBV14 with TRBJ1-2, with 7 nucleotides matching TRBD1. The junction had 2 bases not matched to a gene; V was cut back by 4 bases and J by 3 bases. This CDR3 has 13 residues. Germline CDR1 reads SGHDN; CDR2 reads FVKESK. The CDR3 nucleotides read TGTGCCAGCAGCCCACAGGGGTACTATGGCTACACCTTC. This codes for CASSPQGYYGYTF.

The chain has TRBV15 and TRBJ1-6; TRBD1 might be the D (5 bases). V lost 5 bases to trimming and J lost 11 bases, with 19 bases between them. Germline V gives CDR1 LNHNV, CDR2 YYDKDF (reference sequence). This CDR3 has 15 amino acids. The CDR3 DNA is TGTGCCACCAGCGCCACTAACAAGGGGATGACACCCCTCCACTTT. Its protein product is CATSATNKGMTPLHF.

This clone was detected only once. V and J are TRBV2 and TRBJ1-2; TRBD1 matches 8 bases. Germline loops: CDR1 SNHLY, CDR2 FYNNEI. Losses at the gene ends were 6 bases for V and 8 bases for J; bases not matched to a gene: 5. The CDR3 length is 12 residues. The CDR3 here is CASRDRVRGYTF. For the CDR3, the DNA is TGTGCCAGCAGGGACAGGGTCCGAGGCTACACCTTC.

This clone was observed a few times. J is TRBJ2-3 and V is TRBV30, with D possibly matching TRBD1 (6 bases). The CDR3 spans 13 residues. From germline, CDR1 is GTSNPN and CDR2 SVGIG (reference sequence). Trimming pared 0 bases from V and 6 bases from J, leaving 10 bases between. The CDR3 protein is CAWSVQGSDTQYF. In nucleotides, the CDR3 is TGTGCCTGGAGTGTACAGGGTTCTGATACGCAGTATTTT.

V and J are TRBV6-2 or TRBV6-3 and TRBJ1-5; D possibly corresponds to TRBD1 (6 bases). V was clipped by 4 bases and J by 7 bases, with 8 bases between them. The CDR3 contains 12 residues. Germline CDR1 is MNHEY and CDR2 is SVGEGT. CDR3: CASSFGQQPQHF. The CDR3 coding sequence is TGTGCCAGCAGTTTCGGACAGCAGCCCCAGCATTTT.

The chain has TRBV4-3 and TRBJ2-1; 8 nucleotides line up with TRBD2. The J segment lost 1 base and the V segment lost 9 bases, leaving 8 bases of the junction unmatched. CDR1 and CDR2 from the germline V gene are LGHNA and YSLEER. The CDR3 has 15 amino acids. CDR3 sequence (DNA): TGCGCCAGTGCGAACGTAGCGGGGTCCTACAATGAGCAGTTCTTC. Translation gives CASANVAGSYNEQFF.

V usage is TRBV6-2 or TRBV6-3 and J usage is TRBJ1-4, with D maybe TRBD1 (5 bases). The germline V gene encodes CDR1 MNHEY and CDR2 SVGEGT. This CDR3 is built from 16 residues. V shed 4 bases and J shed 7 bases, with 19 bases lying between them. Written as DNA, the CDR3 is TGTGCCAGCAGTTCCGTGACAGACTTCCAGGGTGAAAAACTGTTTTTT. Translated, it gives CASSSVTDFQGEKLFF.

The V gene is TRBV27, the J gene TRBJ2-7, with a weak D call TRBD1 (6 bases). Germline V gene data show CDR1 as MNHEY and CDR2 as SMNVEV (reference sequence). Trimming took off 3 bases at V and 4 bases at J, with 16 bases between the two ends. The CDR3 has 15 amino acids. The CDR3 here is CASSFGQGFGYEQYF. Here the CDR3 DNA reads TGTGCCAGCAGTTTTGGTCAGGGGTTTGGGTACGAGCAGTACTTC.

This clone has just one count. The chain couples TRBV2 to TRBJ1-2; perhaps TRBD1 as D (5 bases). Germline-derived CDR1 and CDR2 are SNHLY and FYNNEI. The CDR3 is 13 residues long. The V end was cut by 3 bases, the J end by 8 bases, with 13 bases between. The CDR3 is CASSDVVQGGYTF. In DNA, the CDR3 is TGTGCCAGCAGTGATGTTGTTCAGGGCGGCTACACCTTC.

This sequence joins TRBV5-1 and TRBJ1-2; D gene unclear. Germline V gene data show CDR1 as SGHRS and CDR2 as YFSETQ. V was trimmed by 0 bases and J by 4 bases, leaving 16 bases between them. CDR3 size: 16 residues. The CDR3 loop reads CASSLDSPLAFYGYTF. For the CDR3, the DNA is TGCGCCAGCAGCTTGGACAGTCCTCTCGCATTCTATGGCTACACCTTC.

The chain joins TRBV10-3 to TRBJ1-2; a possible D gene is TRBD1 (6 bases). The germline V gene has CDR1 ENHRY and CDR2 SYGVKD. V was shortened by 6 bases and J by 1 base, with 18 bases between the two germline ends. This CDR3 contains 16 residues. For the CDR3, the DNA is TGTGCCATCAGGGATCTTGTAGGACAGAATAACTATGGCTACACCTTC. It yields the protein CAIRDLVGQNNYGYTF.